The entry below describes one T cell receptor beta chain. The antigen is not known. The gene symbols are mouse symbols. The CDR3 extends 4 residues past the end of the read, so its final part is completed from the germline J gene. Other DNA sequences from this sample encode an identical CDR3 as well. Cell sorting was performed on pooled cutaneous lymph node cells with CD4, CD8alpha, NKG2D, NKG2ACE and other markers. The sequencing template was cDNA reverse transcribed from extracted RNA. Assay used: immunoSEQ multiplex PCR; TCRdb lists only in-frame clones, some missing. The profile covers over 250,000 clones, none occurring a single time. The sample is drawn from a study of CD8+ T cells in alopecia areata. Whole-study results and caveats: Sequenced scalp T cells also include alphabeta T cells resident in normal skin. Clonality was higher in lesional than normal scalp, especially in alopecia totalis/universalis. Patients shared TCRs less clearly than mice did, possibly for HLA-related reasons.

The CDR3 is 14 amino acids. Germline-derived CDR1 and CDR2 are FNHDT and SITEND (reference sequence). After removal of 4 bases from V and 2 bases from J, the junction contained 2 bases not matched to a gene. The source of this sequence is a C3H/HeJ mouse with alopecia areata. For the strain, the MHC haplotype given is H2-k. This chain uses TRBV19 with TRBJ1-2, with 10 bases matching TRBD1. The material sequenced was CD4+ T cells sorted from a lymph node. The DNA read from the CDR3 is TGTGCCAGCAGTGACAGGGGGCTGAACTCC. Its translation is CASSDRGLNS. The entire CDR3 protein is CASSDRGLNSDYTF.